This T cell receptor (beta chain) is from a study of neurological immune-mediated disorders. Synthesis of cDNA was accomplished via 5'RACE employing 10-nucleotide random UMIs. One entry per CDR3 protein results from TCRdb running MiXCR on the 5' RACE reads. This table has tens of thousands of distinct CDR3 sequences, over 20% appearing once. Findings of the study overall: CDR3 amino acid sequences of expanded clones were not shared across subjects, a result suggesting private repertoires in all groups.

Concerning this clonotype itself: What it binds is not known.

Volunteers at a blood bank in Maryland, USA, were the healthy controls. The unsorted libraries were prepared from 2 million PBMCs (stored at -80 C). V shed 3 bases and J shed 9 bases, with 9 bases lying between them. CDR3 length: 12 amino acids. Germline V gene lookup returns CDR1 KGHSH and CDR2 LQKENI. The clonotype originates from a woman aged 70-85 years in good health. The chain joins TRBV18 to TRBJ2-1; D is unclear. Specimen: PBMCs. The CDR3 DNA reads as TGTGCCAGCTCACCGAACCTAGGTGAGCAGTTCTTC. This sequence encodes CASSPNLGEQFF.